This entry lists 18 T cell receptor beta chains sequenced from one sample in a study of blood T cells in healthy people across ages. Using a J-beta primer mix together with a sample-barcoded 5' primer, a second PCR was run for roughly 6 to 12 cycles. TCRdb re-analysed the 5' RACE reads in MiXCR, keeping a single row per CDR3 protein. The profile covers 700,000 to 900,000 distinct CDR3 sequences, with roughly 26% appearing a single time and about 3% taken by the ten largest. Another study also made use of these data, one on T cells of mothers and their children.

The sequenced material came from blood. The source is a boy between 10 and 17 years old in good health.

This chain joins TRBV5-1 and TRBJ2-7, with D maybe TRBD1 (6 bases). The DNA end is a closer match to TRBJ2-1, so the J assignment may be wrong. This CDR3 is 13 amino acids long. The germline V gene has CDR1 SGHRS and CDR2 YFSETQ. The CDR3 nucleotides read TGCGCCAGCAGCTGGACAGTAGACAATGAGCAGTTCTTC. Amino acid sequence: CASSWTVDNEQFF.

This clonotype came up a few times. The chain recombines TRBV20-1 with TRBJ2-5, with D possibly called TRBD1 or TRBD2 (5 bases each). The last part of the DNA fits TRBJ2-7 better; the J call may be wrong. The CDR3 has 13 amino acids. The germline CDR1 and CDR2 sequences are DFQATT and SNEGSKA (reference sequence). This CDR3 is CSARDGGRYEQYF. In nucleotides, the CDR3 is TGCAGTGCTAGAGATGGGGGTCGCTACGAGCAGTACTTC.

In its sample, this clonotype was seen a few times. The chain joins TRBV3-1 to TRBJ2-2; 9 nucleotides align to TRBD1. V shed 4 bases and J 6 bases; nucleotides not matched to a gene: 3. Germline V gene data show CDR1 as LGHDT and CDR2 as YNNKEL (reference sequence). The CDR3 is made up of 14 amino acids. The CDR3 region has the DNA TGTGCCAGCAGCCGCCGACAGGGGGCCGGGGAGCTGTTTTTT. Protein: CASSRRQGAGELFF.

This clonotype showed up just a few times. The V gene is TRBV4-1, the J gene TRBJ2-5; 9 bases match TRBD1. The J call may not be correct, given that the DNA end is closer to TRBJ2-1. The CDR3 runs to 14 residues. The germline gives CDR1 MGHRA, CDR2 YSYEKL. CDR3 nucleotide sequence: TGCGCCAGCAGCCACCGGACAGGGGAAAATGAGCAGTTCTTC. This gives the protein CASSHRTGENEQFF.

V gene TRBV27 combines with J gene TRBJ2-5, with D perhaps being TRBD1 or TRBD2 (5 bases each). The V end was cut by 2 bases, the J end by 2 bases, with 24 bases between. The CDR3 has 19 amino acids. The germline CDR1 and CDR2 sequences are MNHEY and SMNVEV (reference sequence). In DNA, the CDR3 is TGTGCCAGCAGTTTAAGGGGCCTATCACTACAGCGGCTACAAGAGACCCAGTACTTC. Amino acids: CASSLRGLSLQRLQETQYF.

This clonotype has only a few counts. The chain couples TRBV18 to TRBJ1-1; TRBD1 might be the D (6 bases). V shed 6 bases and J shed 3 bases, with 17 bases lying between them. Germline CDR1 and CDR2: KGHSH and LQKENI. This CDR3 is 15 amino acids long. CDR3 protein: CASSPMGAPDTEAFF. In nucleotides, the CDR3 is TGTGCCAGCTCCCCAATGGGGGCGCCGGACACTGAAGCTTTCTTT.

The V and J genes are TRBV2 and TRBJ1-2; D is possibly TRBD1 (5 bases). The CDR3 runs to 13 residues. V lost 5 bases, J lost 3 bases, and 10 bases lay in between. CDR1 is SNHLY and CDR2 is FYNNEI in the germline V gene. CDR3 loop: CASSTRVDYGYTF. The DNA for the CDR3 is TGTGCCAGCAGTACCAGGGTTGACTATGGCTACACCTTC.

This clonotype was seen only a few times. The rearrangement links TRBV6-5 to TRBJ1-2; tentatively, D is TRBD1 (6 bases). Germline V gene sequence: CDR1 MNHEY, CDR2 SVGAGI. This CDR3 has 13 residues. With 6 bases removed from V and 8 bases from J, the gap between germline ends came to 16 bases. The CDR3 loop reads CASSRQQGVGYTF. The CDR3 DNA sequence: TGTGCCAGCAGCCGCCAACAGGGTGTGGGCTACACCTTC.

This clonotype occurred a few times. This chain uses TRBV6-5 with TRBJ2-5; the D gene is possibly TRBD2 (5 bases). The J call is uncertain, as TRBJ2-1 better fits the DNA end. The CDR3 has 13 amino acids. Germline values: CDR1 MNHEY, CDR2 SVGAGI. CDR3 in amino acids: CASSPGPAAEQFF. CDR3 bases: TGTGCCAGCAGCCCTGGGCCAGCGGCCGAGCAGTTCTTC.

This clonotype was observed a few times. The chain uses TRBV9 and TRBJ1-2, with no clear D. Trimming took off 3 bases at V and 3 bases at J, with 21 bases between the two ends. The CDR3 length is 17 residues. Germline CDR1 and CDR2: SGDLS and YYNGEE. CDR3 protein: CASSAYTDGDKYYGYTF. As DNA, the CDR3 is TGTGCCAGCAGCGCCTACACGGACGGGGATAAATACTATGGCTACACCTTC.

This clonotype was seen just once. The chain couples TRBV5-1 to TRBJ1-1; no firm D call. Germline V gene sequence: CDR1 SGHRS, CDR2 YFSETQ. The CDR3 length is 14 residues. Trimming pared 2 bases from V and 4 bases from J, leaving 12 bases between. This chain's CDR3 is CASSLSRGITEAFF. DNA of the CDR3: TGCGCCAGCAGCTTATCTCGGGGAATCACTGAAGCTTTCTTT.

This clonotype has just one count. The chain employs TRBV5-1 and TRBJ1-6, with D uncertain. V was shortened by 6 bases and J by 10 bases, with 23 bases between the two germline ends. The CDR3 extends over 16 amino acids. The germline CDR1 and CDR2 sequences are SGHRS and YFSETQ. CDR3 residues: CASTLASPIGMSPLHF. In nucleotides, the CDR3 is TGCGCCAGCACCCTTGCGAGTCCGATTGGGATGTCACCCCTCCACTTT.

The CDR3 region has the DNA TGCAGCGTTGAAGATGAGTCCCTGGCTGGGGAGCTGTTTTTT. It translates to CSVEDESLAGELFF. The rearrangement uses TRBV29-1 and TRBJ2-2; the D is unclear. Trimming cost V 0 bases and J 8 bases, with 13 bases left between them. Germline CDR1 reads SQVTM; CDR2 reads ANQGSEA. The CDR3 length is 14 residues.

The chain links TRBV5-1 to TRBJ2-5; 11 bases fit TRBD2. The CDR3 consists of 17 residues. Per the germline V gene, CDR1 is SGHRS and CDR2 is YFSETQ. V lost 0 bases, J lost 2 bases, and 6 bases stayed unmatched. The CDR3 nucleotides read TGCGCCAGCAGCTTGGTTCTAGCGGGGGGCGTTCAAGAGACCCAGTACTTC. Its protein is CASSLVLAGGVQETQYF.

J is TRBJ2-5 and V is TRBV6-2 or TRBV6-3; unclear D gene. The J call may be in error: the DNA end matches TRBJ2-1 better. This CDR3 is built from 14 residues. Germline CDR1 is MNHEY and CDR2 is SVGEGT. The CDR3 nucleotides read TGTGCCAGCAGCCCGACCTTGGAGTACGTTGAGCAGTTCTTC. It codes for CASSPTLEYVEQFF.

This clonotype turned up a few times. The chain recombines TRBV12-3 or TRBV12-4 with TRBJ2-5; D may be TRBD2 (5 bases). The CDR3 consists of 13 residues. Trimming took 6 bases from V and 5 from J, leaving 13 bases between them. The CDR3: CASSYGITETQYF. As DNA, the CDR3 is TGTGCCAGCAGCTACGGGATAACTGAGACCCAGTACTTC.

This rearrangement joins TRBV28 to TRBJ2-7; D remains unclear. V dropped 5 bases and J dropped 6 bases, with 14 bases sitting between them. CDR3 length: 13 residues. Germline V CDR1 and CDR2: MDHEN, SYDVKM. CDR3 sequence (DNA): TGTGCCAGCAGTACCCTCCCTCGTGGCGAGCAGTACTTC. This translates into CASSTLPRGEQYF.

This clonotype appeared a few times. The DNA for the CDR3 is TGTGCCACCAGGAAACACGAGCAGTACTTC. Its translation is CATRKHEQYF. The rearrangement joins TRBV24-1 to TRBJ2-7; D gene ambiguous. Trimming stripped 7 bases from V and 5 bases from J, with 5 bases between. This CDR3 has 10 residues. Looked up from germline, CDR1 is KGHDR and CDR2 is SFDVKD.